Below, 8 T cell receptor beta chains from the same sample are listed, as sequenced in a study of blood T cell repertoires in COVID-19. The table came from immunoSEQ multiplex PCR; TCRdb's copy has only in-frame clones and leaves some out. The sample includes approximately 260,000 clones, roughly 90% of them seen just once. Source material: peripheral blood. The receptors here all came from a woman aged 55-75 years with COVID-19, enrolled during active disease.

This chain's CDR3 is CASSQTDNYGYTF. CDR3 nucleotide sequence: TGTGCCAGCAGCCAGACAGATAACTATGGCTACACCTTC. The genes are TRBV4-2 and TRBJ1-2; perhaps TRBD1 as D (5 bases). V lost 3 bases and J 1 base, leaving 6 bases between the germline ends. The germline gives CDR1 LGHNA, CDR2 YNFKEQ. The CDR3 runs to 13 residues.

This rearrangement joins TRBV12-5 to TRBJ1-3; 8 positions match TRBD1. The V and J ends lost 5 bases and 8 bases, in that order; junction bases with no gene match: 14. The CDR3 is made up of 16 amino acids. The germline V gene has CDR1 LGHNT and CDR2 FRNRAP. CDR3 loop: CASGLKAGTGSDTIYF. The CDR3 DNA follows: TGTGCTAGTGGTCTGAAAGCCGGGACAGGAAGCGACACCATATATTTT.

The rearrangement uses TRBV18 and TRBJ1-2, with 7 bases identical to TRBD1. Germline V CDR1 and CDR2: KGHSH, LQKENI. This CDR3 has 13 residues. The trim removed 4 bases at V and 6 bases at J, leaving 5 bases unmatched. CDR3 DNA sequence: TGTGCCAGCTCACGGACAGGACCTAATGGCTACACCTTC. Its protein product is CASSRTGPNGYTF. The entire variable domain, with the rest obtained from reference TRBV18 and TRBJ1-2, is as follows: NAGVMQNPRHLVRRRGQEARLRCSPMKGHSHVYWYRQLPEEGLKFMVYLQKENIIDESGMPKERFSAEFPKEGPSILRIQQVVRGDSAAYFCASSRTGPNGYTFGSGTRLTVV.

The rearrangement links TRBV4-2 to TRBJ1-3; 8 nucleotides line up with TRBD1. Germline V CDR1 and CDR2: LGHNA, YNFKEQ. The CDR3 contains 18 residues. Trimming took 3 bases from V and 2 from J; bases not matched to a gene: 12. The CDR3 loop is CASSHDLRTGSPGNTIYF. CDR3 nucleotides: TGTGCCAGCAGCCATGACCTGCGGACAGGGAGTCCTGGAAACACCATATATTTT.

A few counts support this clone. In nucleotides, the CDR3 is TGTGCCAGCAGCCAAGATGGGGCGGTGGGCAGGACCGGGGAGCTGTTTTTT. Translation: CASSQDGAVGRTGELFF. The gene calls are TRBV4-2 and TRBJ2-2, with D maybe TRBD1 (5 bases). Trimming shortened V by 0 bases and J by 5 bases, and 16 bases separated the two germline ends. The CDR3 is 17 amino acids. The germline V gene has CDR1 LGHNA and CDR2 YNFKEQ.

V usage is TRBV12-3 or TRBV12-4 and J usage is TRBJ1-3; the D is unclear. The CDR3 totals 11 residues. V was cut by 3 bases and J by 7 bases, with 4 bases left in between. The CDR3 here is CASSFANTIYF. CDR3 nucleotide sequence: TGTGCCAGCAGTTTCGCGAACACCATATATTTT.

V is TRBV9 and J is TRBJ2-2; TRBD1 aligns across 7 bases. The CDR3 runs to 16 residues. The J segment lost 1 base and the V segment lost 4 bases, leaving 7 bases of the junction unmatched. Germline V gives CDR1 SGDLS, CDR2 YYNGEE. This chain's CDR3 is CASSPRDRQNTGELFF. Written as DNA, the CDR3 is TGTGCCAGCAGCCCCCGGGACAGACAGAACACCGGGGAGCTGTTTTTT.

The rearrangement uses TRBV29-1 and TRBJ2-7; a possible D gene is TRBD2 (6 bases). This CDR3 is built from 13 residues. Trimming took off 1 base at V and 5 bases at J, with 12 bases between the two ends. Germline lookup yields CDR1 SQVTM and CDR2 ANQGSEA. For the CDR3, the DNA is TGCAGCGTTGAAGTCGGGACTCCGGACGAGCAGTACTTC. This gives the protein CSVEVGTPDEQYF.